A single T cell receptor (beta chain) is shown here with its context. No antigen is known for it. Data came from immunoSEQ multiplex PCR; TCRdb stores just in-frame clones and leaves some out. Here the sample spans 150,000 to 200,000 clones, about 66% being singletons. These data come from a study of shared clonotypes between healthy human individuals. General observations from the study: What rarefaction showed was incomplete sorted-subset sequencing despite large depth. It was the non-shared clonotypes that had lower generation probabilities than clonotypes shared by all four donors.

Investigators divided CD4+ cells into CD45RA+ naive and CD45RA-negative memory subsets. V lost 0 bases and J lost 2; bases outside the gene matches: 4. Germline loops: CDR1 SGDLS, CDR2 YYNGEE. The CDR3 is made up of 15 amino acids. The TCR sequence derives from a man in his thirties or forties in good health. This chain connects TRBV9 to TRBJ2-7, with 8 bases that match TRBD2. Sequencing was carried out using memory CD4+ T cells sorted from blood. The subset is: CD45RA-negative fraction. As DNA, the CDR3 is TGTGCCAGCAGCGTAGCAAGCGGGAGTACCTACGAGCAGTACTTC. As protein: CASSVASGSTYEQYF.